The rows below give T cell receptor beta chains drawn from one sample of a study of radiotherapy plus CTLA-4 blockade in lung cancer. TCRdb keeps only in-frame clones here, not all; method: immunoSEQ multiplex PCR. Of tens of thousands of clones listed, over 80% are singletons. The sequencing here drew on peripheral blood, taken from a patient treated with radiotherapy plus ipilimumab. These receptors came from a human donor with non-small cell lung cancer who had stable disease on radiotherapy plus ipilimumab. CDR3s include the opening cysteine and the closing phenylalanine or tryptophan. The order of the fields is D gene, J gene, CDR3 length, V gene, clone size, CDR3 DNA, CDR3 protein. The D gene is left open where the match is weak. Some rows have no size entry. The others give once, few or many, or a class for an expanded clone.

D: -; J: TRBJ2-5; length: 12; V: TRBV5-6; size: -; DNA: TGTGCCAGCGGCTTGTATGGAGAGACCCAGTACTTC; CDR3: CASGLYGETQYF
D: -; J: TRBJ1-4; length: 14; V: TRBV5-4; size: once; DNA: TGTGCCAGCAGAAAGGGAGGCCCTAATGAAAAACTGTTTTTT; CDR3: CASRKGGPNEKLFF
D: -; J: TRBJ2-5; length: 13; V: TRBV30; size: -; DNA: TGTGCCTGGAGGAGGAGAGGCGGAGAGACCCAGTACTTC; CDR3: CAWRRRGGETQYF
D: TRBD1; J: TRBJ2-7; length: 14; V: TRBV18; size: -; DNA: TGTGCCAGCTCAACGGGACAGGGGTCCTACGAGCAGTACTTC; CDR3: CASSTGQGSYEQYF
D: TRBD2; J: TRBJ2-4; length: 17; V: TRBV6-1; size: -; DNA: TGTGCCAGCAGTGAAGCGGGCTCCGGGCTAGCGGGGCGGATACAGTACTTC; CDR3: CASSEAGSGLAGRIQYF
D: -; J: TRBJ2-5; length: 14; V: TRBV7-3; size: -; DNA: TGTGCCAGCAGCTTAGGGAAAGGACAAGAGACCCAGTACTTC; CDR3: CASSLGKGQETQYF
D: -; J: TRBJ2-3; length: 13; V: TRBV18; size: -; DNA: TGTGCCAGCTCACCACCTAGCACAGATACGCAGTATTTT; CDR3: CASSPPSTDTQYF
D: -; J: TRBJ1-6; length: 16; V: TRBV7-9; size: -; DNA: TGTGCCAGCAGCACCCCCCCCGGGACTGGGGATTCACCCCTCCACTTT; CDR3: CASSTPPGTGDSPLHF
D: -; J: TRBJ1-6; length: 14; V: TRBV28; size: once; DNA: TGTGCCAGCAGTTTGTACAGGGCTAATTCACCCCTCCACTTT; CDR3: CASSLYRANSPLHF
D: -; J: TRBJ2-7; length: 13; V: TRBV5-1; size: -; DNA: TGCGCCAGCAGCTTGGCCAGTACCTACGAGCAGTACTTC; CDR3: CASSLASTYEQYF
D: TRBD2; J: TRBJ2-4; length: 18; V: TRBV7-2; size: -; DNA: TGTGCCAGCAGCTTAGCACCAAGCCCGGGGGGAGACCCGCAAGGGCAGTACTTC; CDR3: CASSLAPSPGGDPQGQYF
D: -; J: TRBJ2-3; length: 13; V: TRBV7-3; size: once; DNA: TGTGCCAGCAGCTTAAGTCGGACAGATACGCAGTATTTT; CDR3: CASSLSRTDTQYF
D: TRBD2; J: TRBJ2-1; length: 15; V: TRBV9; size: -; DNA: TGTGCCAGCAGCCGACTAGCGGGAGGGGACAATGAGCAGTTCTTC; CDR3: CASSRLAGGDNEQFF
D: -; J: TRBJ2-2; length: 13; V: TRBV28; size: -; DNA: TGTGCCAGCAAGTCGGGGGGCCCCGGGGAGCTGTTTTTT; CDR3: CASKSGGPGELFF
D: TRBD1; J: TRBJ1-6; length: 14; V: TRBV7-6; size: few; DNA: TGTGCCAGCAGCTGGACAGGGGATGATTCACCCCTCCACTTT; CDR3: CASSWTGDDSPLHF
D: -; J: TRBJ1-1; length: 13; V: TRBV9; size: -; DNA: TGTGCCAGCAGCGGGGAGGGGGTCACTGAAGCTTTCTTT; CDR3: CASSGEGVTEAFF
D: TRBD1; J: TRBJ1-1; length: 14; V: TRBV28; size: -; DNA: TGTGCCAGCAGTCCCCCGGACAGGGGGACTGAAGCTTTCTTT; CDR3: CASSPPDRGTEAFF
D: -; J: TRBJ2-7; length: 12; V: TRBV5-5; size: -; DNA: TGTGCCAGCAGCTTGGCCTGGAGAGAGCAGTACTTC; CDR3: CASSLAWREQYF
D: TRBD2; J: TRBJ2-2; length: 16; V: TRBV5-4; size: -; DNA: TGTGCCAGCAGCGGACCTAGCGGGGGGGCCACCGGGGAGCTGTTTTTT; CDR3: CASSGPSGGATGELFF
D: -; J: TRBJ2-7; length: 17; V: TRBV27; size: -; DNA: TGTGCCAGCAGTTTAGGGTCGAGAGGGATTAGTTCCTACGAGCAGTACTTC; CDR3: CASSLGSRGISSYEQYF
D: -; J: TRBJ2-1; length: 12; V: TRBV2; size: -; DNA: TGTGCCAGCGCAGTGGGGTGGGATGAGCAGTTCTTC; CDR3: CASAVGWDEQFF
D: -; J: TRBJ2-1; length: 15; V: TRBV5-1; size: -; DNA: TGCGCCAGCAGCTTGGGGTTAGTTGGTGTCAATGAGCAGTTCTTC; CDR3: CASSLGLVGVNEQFF
D: -; J: TRBJ2-2; length: 15; V: TRBV5-6; size: -; DNA: TGTGCCAGCAGCCTCCGAGGCGGGCGGAACGGGGAGCTGTTTTTT; CDR3: CASSLRGGRNGELFF
D: -; J: TRBJ2-1; length: 13; V: TRBV19; size: -; DNA: TGTGCCAGTAGTAAACAGGGTAGGAATGAGCAGTTCTTC; CDR3: CASSKQGRNEQFF